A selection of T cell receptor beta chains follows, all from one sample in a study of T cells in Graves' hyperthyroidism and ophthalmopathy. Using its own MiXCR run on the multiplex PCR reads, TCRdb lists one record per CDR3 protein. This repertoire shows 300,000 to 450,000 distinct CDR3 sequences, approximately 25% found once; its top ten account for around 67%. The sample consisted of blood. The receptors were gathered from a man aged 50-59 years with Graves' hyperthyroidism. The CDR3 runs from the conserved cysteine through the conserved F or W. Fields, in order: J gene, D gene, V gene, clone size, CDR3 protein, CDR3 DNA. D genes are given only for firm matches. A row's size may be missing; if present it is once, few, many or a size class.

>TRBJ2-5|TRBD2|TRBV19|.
CASSIEFGLAGTPYQETQYF
TGTGCCAGTAGTATAGAGTTCGGACTAGCGGGAACCCCGTACCAAGAGACCCAGTACTTC
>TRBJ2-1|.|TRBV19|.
CASSISGFYNEQFF
TGTGCCAGTAGTATCTCAGGGTTCTACAATGAGCAGTTCTTC
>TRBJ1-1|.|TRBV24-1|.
CAPRDRTEAFF
TGTGCCCCGAGAGACAGGACTGAAGCTTTCTTT
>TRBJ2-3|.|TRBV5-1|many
CASSLEGAGDTQYF
TGCGCCAGCAGCTTAGAGGGAGCAGGAGATACGCAGTATTTT
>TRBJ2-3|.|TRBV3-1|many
CASSQGWDTQYF
TGTGCCAGCAGCCAAGGTTGGGATACGCAGTATTTT
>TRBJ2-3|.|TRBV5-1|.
CASSLSPQEDTQYF
TGCGCCAGCAGCTTGTCACCGCAGGAAGATACGCAGTATTTT
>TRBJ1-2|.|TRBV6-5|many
CASSYSRTVYGYTF
TGTGCCAGCAGTTACTCGAGGACTGTCTATGGCTACACCTTC
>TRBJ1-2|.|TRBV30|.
CAWRTNYGYTF
TGTGCCTGGAGAACTAACTATGGCTACACCTTC
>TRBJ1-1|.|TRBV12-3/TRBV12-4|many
CASSLADLLVNTEAFF
TGTGCCAGCAGTTTAGCGGATCTCCTTGTGAACACTGAAGCTTTCTTT
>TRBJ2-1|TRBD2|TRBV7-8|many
CASSLVGTSGNEQFF
TGTGCCAGCAGCTTAGTTGGGACTAGCGGGAATGAGCAGTTCTTC
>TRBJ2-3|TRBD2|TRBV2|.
CASRLAGAVGDTQYF
TGTGCCAGCAGACTAGCGGGAGCTGTCGGGGATACGCAGTATTTT
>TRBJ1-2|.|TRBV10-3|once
CAISENKDTGYTF
TGTGCCATCAGTGAGAATAAGGATACTGGCTACACCTTC
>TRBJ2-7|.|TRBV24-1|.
CATSDGSTWEQYF
TGTGCCACCAGTGATGGGAGTACGTGGGAGCAGTACTTC
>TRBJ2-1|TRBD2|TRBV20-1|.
CSAKLAGGPGEQFF
TGCAGTGCTAAACTAGCGGGAGGGCCCGGTGAGCAGTTCTTC
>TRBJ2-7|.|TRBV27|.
CASSLGTEISYEQYF
TGTGCCAGCAGTTTAGGCACGGAGATTTCCTACGAGCAGTACTTC
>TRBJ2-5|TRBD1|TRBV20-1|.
CSASPQGAKETQYF
TGCAGTGCCTCCCCCCAGGGGGCGAAGGAGACCCAGTACTTC
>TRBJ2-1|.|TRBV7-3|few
CASSLTINEQFF
TGTGCCAGCAGCTTAACTATTAATGAGCAGTTCTTC
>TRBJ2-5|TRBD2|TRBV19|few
CASFFREGFQETQYF
TGTGCCAGTTTCTTCAGGGAGGGATTCCAAGAGACCCAGTACTTC
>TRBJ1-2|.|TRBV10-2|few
CASSEWGALNYGYTF
TGCGCCAGCAGTGAGTGGGGGGCACTTAACTATGGCTACACCTTC
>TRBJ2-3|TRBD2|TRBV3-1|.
CASSHGRLAGESDTQYF
TGTGCCAGCAGCCACGGAAGACTAGCGGGAGAGTCAGATACGCAGTATTTT
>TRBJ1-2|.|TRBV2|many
CASSERPYGYTF
TGTGCCAGCAGTGAACGCCCGTATGGCTACACCTTC
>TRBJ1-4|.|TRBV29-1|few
CSGLGMDEKLFF
TGCAGCGGTCTCGGGATGGATGAAAAACTGTTTTTT
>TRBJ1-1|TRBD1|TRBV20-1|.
CSARDLGQGTEAFF
TGCAGTGCTAGAGATTTAGGACAGGGCACTGAAGCTTTCTTT
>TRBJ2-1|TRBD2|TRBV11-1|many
CASSSLGGSGDNEQFF
TGTGCCAGCAGCTCCTTAGGCGGGAGTGGAGACAATGAGCAGTTCTTC
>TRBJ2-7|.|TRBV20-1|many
CSASSGPSYEQYF
TGCAGTGCTAGCTCGGGACCCTCCTACGAGCAGTACTTC
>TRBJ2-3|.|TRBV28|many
CASRSRLTQYF
TGTGCCAGCAGGTCAAGACTTACGCAGTATTTT
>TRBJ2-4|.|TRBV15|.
CATSGRGWNIQYF
TGTGCCACCAGCGGGAGAGGTTGGAACATTCAGTACTTC
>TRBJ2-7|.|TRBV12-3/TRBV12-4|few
CASSLGLKSYEQYF
TGTGCCAGCAGTTTAGGGCTGAAATCCTACGAGCAGTACTTC
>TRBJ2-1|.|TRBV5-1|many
CASSLASVSSYNEQFF
TGCGCCAGCAGCTTGGCCTCGGTTAGCTCCTACAATGAGCAGTTCTTC
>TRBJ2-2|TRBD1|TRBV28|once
CATHGQAGELFF
TGTGCCACCCATGGACAGGCCGGGGAGCTGTTTTTT
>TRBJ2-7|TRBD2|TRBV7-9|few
CASSLGGREGPYEQYF
TGTGCCAGCAGCTTAGGGGGGCGGGAGGGCCCCTACGAGCAGTACTTC
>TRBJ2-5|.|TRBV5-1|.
CASRPDDRSGGTQYF
TGCGCCAGCAGACCAGATGACAGGTCCGGAGGGACCCAGTACTTC
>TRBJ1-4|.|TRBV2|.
CASSGLGNEKLFF
TGTGCCAGCAGTGGTCTAGGAAATGAAAAACTGTTTTTT
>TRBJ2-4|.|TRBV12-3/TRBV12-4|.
CASSFSSAKNIQYF
TGTGCCAGCAGTTTTAGTAGCGCCAAAAACATTCAGTACTTC
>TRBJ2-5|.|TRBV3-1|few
CASSQGPSETQYF
TGTGCCAGCAGCCAGGGACCCTCGGAGACCCAGTACTTC
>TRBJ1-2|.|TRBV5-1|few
CASSLAFNYGYTF
TGCGCCAGCAGCTTGGCATTTAACTATGGCTACACCTTC
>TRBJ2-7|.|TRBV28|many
CASNDSYEQYF
TGTGCCAGCAACGACAGCTACGAGCAGTACTTC
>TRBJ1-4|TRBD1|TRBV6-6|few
CASSYSSGGTEKLFF
TGTGCCAGCAGTTACTCGTCAGGGGGCACCGAAAAACTGTTTTTT
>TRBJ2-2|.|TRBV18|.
CASSPLGRTANTGELFF
TGTGCCAGCTCACCGCTCGGACGGACCGCGAACACCGGGGAGCTGTTTTTT
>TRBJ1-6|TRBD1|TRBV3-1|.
CASSQGHRGSPLHF
TGTGCCAGCAGCCAAGGTCACAGGGGATCACCCCTCCACTTT
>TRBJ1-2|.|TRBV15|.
CATSRGGQVFYGYTF
TGTGCCACCAGCAGAGGCGGGCAGGTCTTCTATGGCTACACCTTC
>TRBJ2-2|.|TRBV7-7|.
CASSRPGSPGELFF
TGTGCCAGCAGCCGACCAGGGTCCCCCGGGGAGCTGTTTTTT
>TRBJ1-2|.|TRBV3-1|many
CASSQSRGAYGYTF
TGTGCCAGCAGCCAGAGTAGAGGGGCTTATGGCTACACCTTC
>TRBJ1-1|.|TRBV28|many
CASSLSGAGTEAFF
TGTGCCAGCTCCCTGTCGGGGGCGGGCACTGAAGCTTTCTTT
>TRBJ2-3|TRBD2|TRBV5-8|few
CASSFGGSGGDTQYF
TGTGCCAGCAGCTTTGGGGGTAGCGGGGGAGATACGCAGTATTTT
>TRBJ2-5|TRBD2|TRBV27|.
CASSPGLAGGAQYF
TGTGCCAGCAGTCCAGGACTAGCGGGAGGGGCCCAGTACTTC
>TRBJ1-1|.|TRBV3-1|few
CASSKGVRTEAFF
TGTGCCAGCAGCAAAGGAGTTAGGACTGAAGCTTTCTTT
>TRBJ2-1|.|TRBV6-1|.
CASSLGLRRVNEQFF
TGTGCCAGCAGCCTCGGACTCCGGAGGGTAAATGAGCAGTTCTTC